Following are 14 T cell receptor beta chains from one sample sequenced in a study of blood T cell repertoires in COVID-19. Here immunoSEQ multiplex PCR was the method, and the copy in TCRdb shows in-frame clones only, minus some. The table shows just over 80,000 clones, with about 76% occurring only once. Sequencing was done on a sample of peripheral blood. Receptor source: a woman at least 80 years old with active or convalescent COVID-19.

This rearrangement joins TRBV19 to TRBJ1-6; D is ambiguous. Germline V gene sequence: CDR1 LNHDA, CDR2 SQIVND (reference sequence). Trimming shortened V by 5 bases and J by 8 bases, and 10 bases separated the two germline ends. This CDR3 spans 13 amino acids. The CDR3 DNA is TGTGCCAGTAGTGGCGACGCGGATTCACCCCTCCACTTT. It yields the protein CASSGDADSPLHF.

The J gene is TRBJ2-7, the V gene TRBV7-9, with TRBD2 matching 9 bases. Trimming took 5 bases from V and 3 from J; bases not matched to a gene: 8. The CDR3 loop spans 15 amino acids. Germline CDR1 reads SEHNR; CDR2 reads FQNEAQ (reference sequence). CDR3 protein: CASSPSGRGGYEQYF. In nucleotides, the CDR3 is TGTGCCAGCAGCCCATCTGGGCGGGGGGGCTACGAGCAGTACTTC.

The chain employs TRBV30 and TRBJ2-1; 10 positions agree with TRBD2. Per germline, CDR1 GTSNPN and CDR2 SVGIG (reference sequence). The V gene end was trimmed by 1 base and the J gene end by 9 bases; junction bases not matched to a gene: 9. CDR3 length: 15 residues. The DNA for the CDR3 is TGTGCCTGGAGTGCCATAGCGGGGGGAGGGGGTGAGCAGTTCTTC. Protein product: CAWSAIAGGGGEQFF.

The V gene is TRBV3-1 (or the pseudogene TRBV3-2), the J gene TRBJ2-1; 7 positions match TRBD1. The CDR3 runs 16 residues. After removal of 5 bases from V and 3 bases from J, the junction contained 10 bases not matched to a gene. Germline V gene data show CDR1 as LGHDT and CDR2 as YNNKEL (reference sequence). The CDR3 region has the DNA TGTGCCAGCAGCGACCCGACAGGGAGAAGCTACAATGAGCAGTTCTTC. It encodes CASSDPTGRSYNEQFF.

CDR3 in amino acids: CASRERQSSLHF. In DNA, the CDR3 is TGTGCCAGCAGGGAAAGACAGTCCTCTTTGCATTTT. The chain joins TRBV28 to TRBJ1-5, with TRBD1 as a possible D gene (5 bases). V gave up 6 bases and J gave up 15 bases, with 18 bases separating them. CDR1 is MDHEN, CDR2 SYDVKM, per germline. The CDR3 covers 12 residues.

The chain has TRBV4-1 and TRBJ1-5; perhaps TRBD1 as D (5 bases). This CDR3 has 16 amino acids. Germline loops: CDR1 MGHRA, CDR2 YSYEKL. The V end was cut by 0 bases, the J end by 0 bases, with 9 bases between. The CDR3 DNA reads TGCGCCAGCAGCCAAGATCGGGGGTATAGCAATCAGCCCCAGCATTTT. This codes for CASSQDRGYSNQPQHF.

This clone was observed once. This sequence joins TRBV6-5 and TRBJ1-2; 8 bases align to TRBD1. The germline V gene encodes CDR1 MNHEY and CDR2 SVGAGI. Trimming at V came to 6 bases and at J to 8 bases, leaving 2 bases not matched to a gene. CDR3 length: 11 residues. CDR3 nucleotide sequence: TGTGCCAGCAGGGACAGGGACGGCTACACCTTC. Amino acids: CASRDRDGYTF.

This chain joins TRBV28 and TRBJ1-6; D unresolved. This CDR3 comprises 13 residues. The germline gives CDR1 MDHEN, CDR2 SYDVKM. The V gene lost 11 bases and the J gene lost 3 bases, with 11 bases spanning the gap. This CDR3 reads CAVTGNYNSPLHF. In DNA, the CDR3 is TGTGCCGTAACCGGGAACTATAATTCACCCCTCCACTTT.

The rearrangement links TRBV19 to TRBJ2-7; D gene unclear. Germline V gene data show CDR1 as LNHDA and CDR2 as SQIVND (reference sequence). This CDR3 contains 12 residues. The V and J ends lost 5 bases and 3 bases respectively, with 8 bases between them. The CDR3 DNA reads TGTGCCAGTAGTCCTTCGGGCTACGAGCAGTACTTC. Translated: CASSPSGYEQYF.

The chain employs TRBV10-3 and TRBJ1-3, with 7 nucleotides matching TRBD1. Germline CDR1 reads ENHRY; CDR2 reads SYGVKD. Germline trimming cut 2 bases from V and 8 bases from J; bases unmatched to any gene: 3. The CDR3 is 13 residues long. The CDR3 region is CAISETRGDTIYF. The CDR3 nucleotides are TGTGCCATCAGTGAGACCAGGGGGGACACCATATATTTT.

V usage is TRBV3-1 (or the pseudogene TRBV3-2) and J usage is TRBJ1-2; D unclear. This CDR3 is 13 amino acids long. Germline assignment: CDR1 LGHDT and CDR2 YNNKEL (reference sequence). The V end was cut by 6 bases, the J end by 6 bases, with 14 bases between. The CDR3 nucleotides read TGTGCCAGCAGTCCCGGGAGGGTGGATGGCTACACCTTC. It is translated as CASSPGRVDGYTF.

This clone was found a few times. The V gene is TRBV19, the J gene TRBJ2-7; the D gene is possibly TRBD2 (5 bases). Germline CDR1 LNHDA, CDR2 SQIVND (reference sequence). The CDR3 consists of 11 residues. The V end was cut by 6 bases, the J end by 3 bases, with 6 bases between. This chain's CDR3 is CASSGVYEQYF. The CDR3 coding sequence is TGTGCCAGTAGCGGGGTCTACGAGCAGTACTTC. Full variable domain (outside the CDR3, taken from reference TRBV19 and TRBJ2-7): DGGITQSPKYLFRKEGQNVTLSCEQNLNHDAMYWYRQDPGQGLRLIYYSQIVNDFQKGDIAEGYSVSREKKESFPLTVTSAQKNPTAFYLCASSGVYEQYFGPGTRLTVT.

This chain uses TRBV19 with TRBJ2-7; TRBD1 aligns across 9 bases. The ends lost 2 bases at V and 1 base at J; junction bases unmatched: 3. CDR1 and CDR2 (germline): LNHDA, SQIVND (reference sequence). The CDR3 length is 15 residues. The CDR3 sequence: CASSIQTGGSYEQYF. CDR3 nucleotide sequence: TGTGCCAGTAGTATACAGACAGGGGGGTCCTACGAGCAGTACTTC.

V is TRBV11-1 and J is TRBJ2-5; maybe TRBD1 (6 bases). Per germline, CDR1 SGHAT and CDR2 FQDESV (reference sequence). This CDR3 is built from 16 residues. The V end was cut by 5 bases, the J end by 5 bases, with 21 bases between. The CDR3 loop is CASSPGQSQPSETQYF. In nucleotides, the CDR3 is TGTGCCAGCAGCCCTGGACAGAGCCAACCCTCGGAGACCCAGTACTTC.